The rows below give T cell receptor beta chains drawn from one sample of a study of molecular identifiers for immune sequencing clone quantification. TCRdb analysed the PCR reads with MiXCR anew, one entry per CDR3 protein. The sample has tens of thousands of distinct CDR3 sequences; around a fifth are singletons. The sample comprised naive CD8+ T cells from blood, with Jurkat cell RNA spiked in. These receptors originate from a human donor in good health. Some libraries in this study had Jurkat cell RNA spiked in. Each CDR3 is given with its conserved first and last residue. D genes are given only for firm matches. Clone size is given for some rows only: seen once, a few or many times, or a class if the clone is expanded.

j_gene	d_gene	v_gene	abundance	CDR3nt	CDR3aa
TRBJ2-3	-	TRBV20-1	many	TGCAGTGCTAGACCGGCTCCAGATACGCAGTATTTT	CSARPAPDTQYF
TRBJ2-2	-	TRBV7-9	-	TGTGCCAAAGGGAGGAGCACCGGGGAGCCGCTTTTT	CAKGRSTGEPLF
TRBJ2-3	-	TRBV27	-	TGTGCCAGCAGTTTATCGGGTCCTGAGGGCAGAGCTAGCACAGATACGCAGTATTTT	CASSLSGPEGRASTDTQYF
TRBJ2-7	-	TRBV27	-	TGTGCCAGCAGTCCCCCAGCGCCAGCGACCGAGCAGTACTTC	CASSPPAPATEQYF
TRBJ2-3	-	TRBV30	many	TGTGCCTGGTCCTGGGGGGCTCACACAGATACGCAGTATTTT	CAWSWGAHTDTQYF
TRBJ1-2	-	TRBV5-8	-	TGTGCCAGCAGCGACCGACACTGGATTGGCTACACCTTC	CASSDRHWIGYTF
TRBJ2-7	-	TRBV6-6	many	TGTGCCAGCTGCAAAAAGGGATGGGGAACCCCCTACGAGCAGTACTTC	CASCKKGWGTPYEQYF
TRBJ2-7	-	TRBV16	many	TGTGCCAGCAGCCAAGGTGCGACTAGTAGCCACGAGCAGTACTTC	CASSQGATSSHEQYF
TRBJ1-4	-	TRBV4-1	many	TGCGCCAGCAGCCAAGATGTCCAGAGGAGGGGAAAACTGTTTTTT	CASSQDVQRRGKLFF
TRBJ2-2	-	TRBV7-9	many	TGTGCCAGCAGCTTGCTCGGCGATAACACCGGGGAGCTGTTTTTT	CASSLLGDNTGELFF
TRBJ2-2	-	TRBV5-1	few	TGCGCCAGCAGCTTGGGGGTCACTGCCGAGAACACCGGGGAGCTGTTTTTT	CASSLGVTAENTGELFF
TRBJ2-2	-	TRBV24-1	-	TGTGCCACCAGTTCGTCTGCCGCGAACACCGGGGAGCTGTTTTTT	CATSSSAANTGELFF
TRBJ2-3	-	TRBV5-6	few	TGTGCCAGCAGCTTGGAAACAGATACGCAGTATTTT	CASSLETDTQYF
TRBJ2-7	-	TRBV12-3/TRBV12-4	many	TGTGCCAGCAGTTTAGCGCAATACCCCGAGCCCTACGAGCAGTACTTC	CASSLAQYPEPYEQYF
TRBJ2-7	-	TRBV28	many	TGTGCCACCCGTGGGACCAGCTCCTACGAGCAGTACTTC	CATRGTSSYEQYF
TRBJ2-1	-	TRBV12-3/TRBV12-4	-	TGTGCCAGCAGTCTCAGGGTCAATGAGCAGTTCTTC	CASSLRVNEQFF
TRBJ2-7	-	TRBV2	many	TGTGCCAGGTCTGGGACAAACTACGAGCAGTACTTC	CARSGTNYEQYF
TRBJ1-1	-	TRBV29-1	many	TGCAGCTCCACTAGCTATACGGGGAACACTGAAGCTTTCTTT	CSSTSYTGNTEAFF
TRBJ2-1	-	TRBV7-2	-	TGTGCCAGCAGCTTATTTACAGCCTACAATGAGCAGTTCTTC	CASSLFTAYNEQFF
TRBJ1-5	-	TRBV5-6	few	TGTGCCAGCAGCTTCGAGACAGGAACCTGGGATCAGCCCCAGCATTTT	CASSFETGTWDQPQHF
TRBJ2-7	TRBD2	TRBV28	many	TGTGCCAGCAGCCCTATTGGGGGGGGGAGTACCTCCTACGAGCAGTACTTC	CASSPIGGGSTSYEQYF
TRBJ2-2	TRBD1	TRBV20-1	-	TGCGGCGCGAGCCCCGGGACAGGGGTGGGCACCGGGGAGCTGTTTTTT	CGASPGTGVGTGELFF
TRBJ1-1	-	TRBV28	-	TGTGCCAGCAGCCCCCACCTGGGGGTGAACACTGAAGCTTTCTTT	CASSPHLGVNTEAFF
TRBJ1-2	TRBD1	TRBV4-1	many	TGCGCCAGCAGCCAAGAAGGGACAGCCCTACTCTATGGCTACACCTTC	CASSQEGTALLYGYTF
TRBJ1-4	-	TRBV14	few	TGTGCCAGCAGCCAGGATAATGAAAAACTGTTTTTT	CASSQDNEKLFF
TRBJ2-7	-	TRBV15	few	TGTGCCACCAGCAGAGGTATGACCTACGAGCAGTACTTC	CATSRGMTYEQYF
TRBJ2-3	TRBD1	TRBV27	many	TGTGCCAGCAGTTACCTGTCGCAAGGGACAGGGACCACAGATACGCAGTATTTT	CASSYLSQGTGTTDTQYF
TRBJ2-1	TRBD2	TRBV29-1	-	TGCAGCGTTGATGCGGGAGGGCCGTTCTTC	CSVDAGGPFF
TRBJ2-5	-	TRBV6-1	-	TGTGCCAGCATGGGTTGGGAAACCGGTGAGACCCAGTACTTC	CASMGWETGETQYF
TRBJ2-5	-	TRBV20-1	many	TGCAGTGGCCGAGCGGGAGAGACCCAGTACTTC	CSGRAGETQYF
TRBJ2-2	TRBD1	TRBV7-9	-	TGTGCCAGCACCACCCCGGACAGGAACACCGTGGAGCTGTTTTTT	CASTTPDRNTVELFF
TRBJ1-2	-	TRBV7-2	few	TGTGCCAGCAGCTCAGGTTTCTATGGCTACACCTTC	CASSSGFYGYTF
TRBJ2-7	-	TRBV9	few	TGTGCCAGCAGCGTAGGATCTAGTTCCTACGAGCAGTACTTC	CASSVGSSSYEQYF
TRBJ2-7	-	TRBV7-9	many	TGTGCCAGCAGCCAAACCCCCACGTACGAGCAGTACTTC	CASSQTPTYEQYF
TRBJ1-3	-	TRBV7-8	many	TGTGCCAGCAGCTTATATCTGGTCTACTCTGGAAACACCATATATTTT	CASSLYLVYSGNTIYF
TRBJ2-5	TRBD2	TRBV11-3	-	TGTGCCAGCAGCCCTCGGGTCGGGGGGTACCAAGAGACCCAGTACTTC	CASSPRVGGYQETQYF
TRBJ1-1	-	TRBV10-3	few	TGTGCCATCAGTGGGCGGGACACTAACGTCCCTGAAGCTTTCTTT	CAISGRDTNVPEAFF
TRBJ2-7	-	TRBV6-5	-	TGTGCCAGCAGTTACGGGTCGGCCTCCTACGAGCAGTACTTC	CASSYGSASYEQYF
TRBJ2-1	-	TRBV21-1	many	TGTGCCAGCAGCCAACGTGGGACAGGGGGCCATGAGCAGTTCTTC	CASSQRGTGGHEQFF
TRBJ2-2	TRBD2	TRBV7-9	many	TGTGCCAGCAGCCCAGGGACTAGCGAGAACACCGGGGAGCTGTTTTTT	CASSPGTSENTGELFF
TRBJ2-2	-	TRBV6-5	many	TGTGCCAGCAGGGGAGCCGGGGAGCTGTTTTTT	CASRGAGELFF
TRBJ2-7	-	TRBV4-1	many	TGCGCCAGCAGCCATATCCTGAGGGAGTACTACGAGCAGTACTTC	CASSHILREYYEQYF
TRBJ2-6	-	TRBV11-2	few	TGTGCCAGCAGCTACGGACGGAGCTCTGGGGCCAACGTCCTGACTTTC	CASSYGRSSGANVLTF
TRBJ1-1	-	TRBV2	many	TGTGCCAGCGGGACACCTGCGAACGGGGCTGAAGCTTTCTTT	CASGTPANGAEAFF
TRBJ2-1	TRBD2	TRBV19	few	TGTGCCAGTAGTAGACTAGCGGGTAGCTCCTACAATGAGCAGTTCTTC	CASSRLAGSSYNEQFF